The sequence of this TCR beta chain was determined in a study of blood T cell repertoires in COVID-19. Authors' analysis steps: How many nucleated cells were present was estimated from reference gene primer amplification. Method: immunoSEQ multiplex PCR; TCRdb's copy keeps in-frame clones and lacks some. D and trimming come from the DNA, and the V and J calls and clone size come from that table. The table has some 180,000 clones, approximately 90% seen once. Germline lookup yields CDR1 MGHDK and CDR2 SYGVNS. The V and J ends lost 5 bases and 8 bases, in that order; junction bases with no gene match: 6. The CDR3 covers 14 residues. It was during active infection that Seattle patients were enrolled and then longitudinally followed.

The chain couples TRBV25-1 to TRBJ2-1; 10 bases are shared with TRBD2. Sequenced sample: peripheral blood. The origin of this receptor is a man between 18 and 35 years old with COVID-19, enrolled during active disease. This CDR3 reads CASSPSGSVYEQFF. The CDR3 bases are TGTGCCAGCAGTCCTAGCGGGAGTGTCTATGAGCAGTTCTTC.